Described below is a single TCR beta chain sequence and its context. These data belong to a study of blood T cell repertoires in COVID-19. The wider study: The cDNA or gDNA used as material had been derived from T cells, B-cell-depleted T cells, or PBMCs.

Original handling: The assay estimated nucleated cells by amplifying reference gene primers. Sequencing used immunoSEQ multiplex PCR; TCRdb keeps in-frame clones, though not all of them. V and J calls and clone size are those listed in that table; D and trimming were worked out from the DNA. The table records about 180,000 clones, around 89% of them present only once. This TCR derives from a woman under 40 with acute or convalescent COVID-19. Sequencing was carried out using peripheral blood.

The CDR3: CASSQDIGLAGEQYF. CDR3 DNA sequence: TGTGCCAGCAGCCAAGATATAGGACTAGCGGGGGAGCAGTACTTC. The chain is built from TRBV3-1 (or the pseudogene TRBV3-2) and TRBJ2-7; 12 bases are a match to TRBD2. Germline CDR1 and CDR2: LGHDT and YNNKEL (reference sequence). The ends lost 0 bases at V and 7 bases at J; junction bases unmatched: 4. The CDR3 runs 15 residues.